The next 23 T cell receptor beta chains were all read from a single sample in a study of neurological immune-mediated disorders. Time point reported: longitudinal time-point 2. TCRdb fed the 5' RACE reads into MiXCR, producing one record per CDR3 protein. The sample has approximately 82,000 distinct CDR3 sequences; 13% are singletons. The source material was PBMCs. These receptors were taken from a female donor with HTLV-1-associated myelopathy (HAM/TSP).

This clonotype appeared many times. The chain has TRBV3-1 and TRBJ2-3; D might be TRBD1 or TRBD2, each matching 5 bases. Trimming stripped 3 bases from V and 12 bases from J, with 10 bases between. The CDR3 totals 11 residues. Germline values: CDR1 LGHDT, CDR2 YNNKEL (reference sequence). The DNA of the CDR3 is TGTGCCAGCAGCCACAGGGACCGACAGTATTTT. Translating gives CASSHRDRQYF.

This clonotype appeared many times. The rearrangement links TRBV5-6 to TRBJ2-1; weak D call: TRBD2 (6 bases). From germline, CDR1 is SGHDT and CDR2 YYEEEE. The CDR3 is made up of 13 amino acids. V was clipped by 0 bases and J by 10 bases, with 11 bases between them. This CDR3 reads CASSLAGGREQFF. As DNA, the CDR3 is TGTGCCAGCAGCTTGGCCGGGGGACGCGAGCAGTTCTTC.

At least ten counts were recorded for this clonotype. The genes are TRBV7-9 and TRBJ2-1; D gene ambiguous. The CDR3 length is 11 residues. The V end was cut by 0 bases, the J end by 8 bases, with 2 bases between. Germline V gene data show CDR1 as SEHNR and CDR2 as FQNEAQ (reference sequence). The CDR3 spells CASSLADEQFF. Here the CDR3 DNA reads TGTGCCAGCAGCTTAGCGGATGAGCAGTTCTTC.

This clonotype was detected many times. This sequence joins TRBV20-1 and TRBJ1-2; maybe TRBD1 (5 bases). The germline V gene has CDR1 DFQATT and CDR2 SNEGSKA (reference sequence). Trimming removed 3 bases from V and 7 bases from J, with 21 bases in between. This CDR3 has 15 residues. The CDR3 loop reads CSASLYGGRRAGYTF. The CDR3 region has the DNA TGCAGTGCTAGTTTATACGGGGGACGTAGGGCTGGCTACACCTTC.

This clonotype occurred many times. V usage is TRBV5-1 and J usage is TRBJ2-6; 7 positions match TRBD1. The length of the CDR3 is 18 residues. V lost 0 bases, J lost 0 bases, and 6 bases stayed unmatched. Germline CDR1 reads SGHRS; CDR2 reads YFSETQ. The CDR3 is CASSLVSGGSSGANVLTF. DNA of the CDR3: TGCGCCAGCAGCTTGGTGTCAGGGGGTTCCTCTGGGGCCAACGTCCTGACTTTC.

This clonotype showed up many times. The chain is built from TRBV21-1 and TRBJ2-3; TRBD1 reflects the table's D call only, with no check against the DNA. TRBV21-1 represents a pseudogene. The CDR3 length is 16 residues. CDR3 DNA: TGTGCCAGCAGCAAACGTAGGGGTATAGGCACAGATACGCAGTATTTT. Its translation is CASSKRRGIGTDTQYF.

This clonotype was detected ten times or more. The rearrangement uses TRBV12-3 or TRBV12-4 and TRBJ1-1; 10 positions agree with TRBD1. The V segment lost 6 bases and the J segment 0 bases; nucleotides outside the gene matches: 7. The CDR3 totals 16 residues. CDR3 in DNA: TGTGCCAGCAGAAACCGGGACAGGGGCATGAACACTGAAGCTTTCTTT. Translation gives CASRNRDRGMNTEAFF.

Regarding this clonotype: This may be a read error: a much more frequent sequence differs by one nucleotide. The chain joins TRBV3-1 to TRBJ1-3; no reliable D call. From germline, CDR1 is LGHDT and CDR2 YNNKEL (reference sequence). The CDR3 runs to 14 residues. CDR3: CASSQHGAGNTMYF. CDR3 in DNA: TGTGCCAGCAGCCAACACGGTGCTGGAAACACCATGTATTTT.

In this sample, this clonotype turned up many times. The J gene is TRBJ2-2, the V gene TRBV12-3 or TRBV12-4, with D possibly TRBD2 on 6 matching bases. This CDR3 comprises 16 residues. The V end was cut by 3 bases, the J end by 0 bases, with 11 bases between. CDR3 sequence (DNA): TGTGCCAGCAGTTTTGCGGGGAAAACGAACACCGGGGAGCTGTTTTTT. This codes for CASSFAGKTNTGELFF.

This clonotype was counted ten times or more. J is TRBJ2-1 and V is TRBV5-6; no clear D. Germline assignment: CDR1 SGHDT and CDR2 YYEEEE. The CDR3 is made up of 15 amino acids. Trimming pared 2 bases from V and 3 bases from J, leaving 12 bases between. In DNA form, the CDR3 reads TGTGCCAGCAGCTTCTTTAGTTACGGCTACAATGAGCAGTTCTTC. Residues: CASSFFSYGYNEQFF.

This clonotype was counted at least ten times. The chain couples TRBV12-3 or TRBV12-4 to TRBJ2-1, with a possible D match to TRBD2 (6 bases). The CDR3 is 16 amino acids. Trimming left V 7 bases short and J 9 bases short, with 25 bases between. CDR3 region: CASTHSREDRYGEQFF. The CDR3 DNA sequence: TGTGCCAGCACTCATAGTAGGGAGGACCGGTACGGTGAGCAGTTCTTC.

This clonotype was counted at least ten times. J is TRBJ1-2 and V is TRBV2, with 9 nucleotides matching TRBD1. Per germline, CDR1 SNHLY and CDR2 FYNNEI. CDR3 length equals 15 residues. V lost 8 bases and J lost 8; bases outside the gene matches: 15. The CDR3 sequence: CASVGTGRASMGYTF. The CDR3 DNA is TGTGCCAGCGTCGGGACAGGGAGGGCCTCAATGGGCTACACCTTC.

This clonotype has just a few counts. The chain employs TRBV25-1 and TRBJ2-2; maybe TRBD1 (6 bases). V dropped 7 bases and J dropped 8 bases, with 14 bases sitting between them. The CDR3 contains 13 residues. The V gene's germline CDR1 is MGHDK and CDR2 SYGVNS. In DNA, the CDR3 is TGTGCCAGCACCCACAGGGAAAGGGGGGAGCTGTTTTTT. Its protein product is CASTHRERGELFF.

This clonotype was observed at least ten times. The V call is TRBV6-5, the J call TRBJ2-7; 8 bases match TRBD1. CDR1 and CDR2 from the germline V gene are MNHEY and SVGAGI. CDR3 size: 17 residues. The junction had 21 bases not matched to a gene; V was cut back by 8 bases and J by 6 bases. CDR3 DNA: TGTGCCAGCTCCGTATCAGGACAGGGAAAATTATCGGGCGAGCAGTACTTC. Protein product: CASSVSGQGKLSGEQYF.

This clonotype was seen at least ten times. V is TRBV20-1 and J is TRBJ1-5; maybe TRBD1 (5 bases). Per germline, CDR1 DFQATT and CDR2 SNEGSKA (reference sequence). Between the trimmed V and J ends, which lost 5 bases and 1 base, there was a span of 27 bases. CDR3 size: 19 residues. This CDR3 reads CSARVVWPQGGESNQPQHF. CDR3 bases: TGCAGTGCTCGCGTTGTTTGGCCGCAGGGTGGAGAAAGCAATCAGCCCCAGCATTTT.

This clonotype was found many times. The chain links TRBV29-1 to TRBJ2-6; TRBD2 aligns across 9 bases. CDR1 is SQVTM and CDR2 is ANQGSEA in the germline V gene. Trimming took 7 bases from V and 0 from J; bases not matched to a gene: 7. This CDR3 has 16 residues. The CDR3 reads CSATSGQLSGANVLTF. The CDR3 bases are TGCAGCGCTACTAGCGGGCAACTCTCTGGGGCCAACGTCCTGACTTTC.

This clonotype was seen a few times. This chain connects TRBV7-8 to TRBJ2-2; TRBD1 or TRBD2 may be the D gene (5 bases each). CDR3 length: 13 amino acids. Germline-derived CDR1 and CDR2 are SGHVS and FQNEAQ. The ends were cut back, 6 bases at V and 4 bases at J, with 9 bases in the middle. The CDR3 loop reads CASRLGATGELFF. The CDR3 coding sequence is TGTGCCAGCAGACTCGGGGCCACCGGGGAGCTGTTTTTT.

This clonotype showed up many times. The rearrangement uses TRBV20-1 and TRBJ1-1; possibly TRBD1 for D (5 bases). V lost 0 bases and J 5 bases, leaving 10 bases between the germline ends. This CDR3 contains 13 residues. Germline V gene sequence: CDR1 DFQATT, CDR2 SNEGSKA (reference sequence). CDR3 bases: TGCAGTGCTAGAGATCTGGGACGGACTGAAGCTTTCTTT. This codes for CSARDLGRTEAFF.

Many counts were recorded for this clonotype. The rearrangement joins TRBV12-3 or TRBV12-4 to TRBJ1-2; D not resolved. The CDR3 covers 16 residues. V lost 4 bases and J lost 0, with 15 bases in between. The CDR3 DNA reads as TGTGCCAGCAGTTCCCGCGGGAGATCAGCTAACTATGGCTACACCTTC. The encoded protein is CASSSRGRSANYGYTF.

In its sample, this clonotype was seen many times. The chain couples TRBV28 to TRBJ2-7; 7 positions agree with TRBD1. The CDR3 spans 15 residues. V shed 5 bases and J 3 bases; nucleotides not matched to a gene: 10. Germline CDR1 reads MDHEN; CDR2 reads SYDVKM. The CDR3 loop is CASSPWGQSVYEQYF. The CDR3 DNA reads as TGTGCCAGCAGTCCGTGGGGACAGAGCGTCTACGAGCAGTACTTC.

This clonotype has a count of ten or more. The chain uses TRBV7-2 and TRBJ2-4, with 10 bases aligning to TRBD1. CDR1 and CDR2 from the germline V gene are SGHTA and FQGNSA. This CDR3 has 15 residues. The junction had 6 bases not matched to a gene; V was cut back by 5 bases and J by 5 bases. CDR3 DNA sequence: TGTGCCAGCAGCCGCACCGGGACAGGGGAAAACATTCAGTACTTC. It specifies CASSRTGTGENIQYF.

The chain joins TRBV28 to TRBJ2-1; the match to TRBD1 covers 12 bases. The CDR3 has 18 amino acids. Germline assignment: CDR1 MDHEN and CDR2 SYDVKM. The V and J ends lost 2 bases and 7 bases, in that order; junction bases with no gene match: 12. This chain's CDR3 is CASSLPPWGTGGGNEQFF. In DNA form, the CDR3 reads TGTGCCAGCAGTTTACCTCCATGGGGGACAGGGGGCGGGAATGAGCAGTTCTTC.

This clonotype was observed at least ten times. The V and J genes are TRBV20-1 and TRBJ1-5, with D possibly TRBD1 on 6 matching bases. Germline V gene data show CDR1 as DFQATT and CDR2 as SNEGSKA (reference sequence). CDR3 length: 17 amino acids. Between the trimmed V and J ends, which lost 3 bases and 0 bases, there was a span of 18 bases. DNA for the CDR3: TGCAGTGCTAGGGGCAGGGGAAGGAGCAGTAGCAATCAGCCCCAGCATTTT. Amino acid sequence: CSARGRGRSSSNQPQHF.